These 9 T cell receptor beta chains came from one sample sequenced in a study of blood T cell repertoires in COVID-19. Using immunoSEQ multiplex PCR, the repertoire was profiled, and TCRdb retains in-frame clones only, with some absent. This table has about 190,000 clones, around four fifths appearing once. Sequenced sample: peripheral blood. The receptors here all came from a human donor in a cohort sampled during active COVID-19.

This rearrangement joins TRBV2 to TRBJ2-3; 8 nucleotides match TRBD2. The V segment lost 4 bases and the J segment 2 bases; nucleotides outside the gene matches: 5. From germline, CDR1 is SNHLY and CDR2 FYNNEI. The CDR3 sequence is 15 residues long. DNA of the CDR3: TGTGCCAGCAGTGTTTCGGGGGGGGCCACAGATACGCAGTATTTT. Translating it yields CASSVSGGATDTQYF.

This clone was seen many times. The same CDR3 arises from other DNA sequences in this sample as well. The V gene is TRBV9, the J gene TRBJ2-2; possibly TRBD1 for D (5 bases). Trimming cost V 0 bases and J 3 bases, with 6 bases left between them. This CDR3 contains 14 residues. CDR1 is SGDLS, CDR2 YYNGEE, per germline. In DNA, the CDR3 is TGTGCCAGCAGCGTAGGCAGGGACACCGGGGAGCTGTTTTTT. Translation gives CASSVGRDTGELFF.

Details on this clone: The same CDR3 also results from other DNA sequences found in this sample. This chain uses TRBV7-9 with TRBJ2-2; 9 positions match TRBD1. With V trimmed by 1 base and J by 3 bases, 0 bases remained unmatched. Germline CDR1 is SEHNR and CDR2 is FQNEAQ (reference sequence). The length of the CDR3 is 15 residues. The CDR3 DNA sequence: TGTGCCAGCAGCTTAGGACAGGGGGACACCGGGGAGCTGTTTTTT. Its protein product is CASSLGQGDTGELFF.

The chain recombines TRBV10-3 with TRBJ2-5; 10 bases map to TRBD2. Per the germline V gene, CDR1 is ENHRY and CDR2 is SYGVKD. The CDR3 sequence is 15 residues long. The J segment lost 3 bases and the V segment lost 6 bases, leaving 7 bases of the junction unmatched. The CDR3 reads CAIRQPSGGKETQYF. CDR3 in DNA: TGTGCCATCAGACAACCTAGCGGGGGTAAAGAGACCCAGTACTTC.

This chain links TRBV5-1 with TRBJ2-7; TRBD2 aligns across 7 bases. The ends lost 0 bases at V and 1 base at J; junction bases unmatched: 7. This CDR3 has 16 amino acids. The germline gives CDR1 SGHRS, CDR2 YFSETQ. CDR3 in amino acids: CASSLAEQGGSYEQYF. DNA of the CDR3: TGCGCCAGCAGCTTGGCCGAGCAGGGAGGGTCCTACGAGCAGTACTTC.

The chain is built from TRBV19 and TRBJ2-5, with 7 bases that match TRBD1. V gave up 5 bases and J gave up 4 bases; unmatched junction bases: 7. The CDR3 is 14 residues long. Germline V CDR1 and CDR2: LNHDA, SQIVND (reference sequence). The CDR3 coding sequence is TGTGCCAGTAGTTTACAGGGGTATCCAGAGACCCAGTACTTC. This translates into CASSLQGYPETQYF. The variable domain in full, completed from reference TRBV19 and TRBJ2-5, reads DGGITQSPKYLFRKEGQNVTLSCEQNLNHDAMYWYRQDPGQGLRLIYYSQIVNDFQKGDIAEGYSVSREKKESFPLTVTSAQKNPTAFYLCASSLQGYPETQYFGPGTRLLVL.

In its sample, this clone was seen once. The CDR3 reads CASSPRQGAYEQYV. As DNA, the CDR3 is TGTGCCAGCAGTCCCCGGCAGGGCGCCTACGAGCAGTACGTC. The chain carries TRBV6-2 or TRBV6-3 and TRBJ2-7; D is perhaps TRBD1 (5 bases). V lost 5 bases and J 2 bases, leaving 13 bases between the germline ends. This CDR3 is 14 amino acids long. Germline-derived CDR1 and CDR2 are MNHEY and SVGEGT.

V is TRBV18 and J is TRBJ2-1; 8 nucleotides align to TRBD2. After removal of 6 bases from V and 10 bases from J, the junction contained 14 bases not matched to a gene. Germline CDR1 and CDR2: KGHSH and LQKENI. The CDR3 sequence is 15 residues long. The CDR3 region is CASSPRSGTSGEQFF. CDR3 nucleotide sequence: TGTGCCAGCTCCCCGCGTAGCGGGACCTCTGGAGAGCAGTTCTTC.

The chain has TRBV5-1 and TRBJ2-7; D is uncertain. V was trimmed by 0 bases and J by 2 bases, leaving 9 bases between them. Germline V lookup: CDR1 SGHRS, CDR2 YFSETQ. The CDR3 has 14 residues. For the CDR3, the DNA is TGCGCCAGCAGCTTGGAAGCGCTAACCTACGAGCAGTACTTC. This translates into CASSLEALTYEQYF.